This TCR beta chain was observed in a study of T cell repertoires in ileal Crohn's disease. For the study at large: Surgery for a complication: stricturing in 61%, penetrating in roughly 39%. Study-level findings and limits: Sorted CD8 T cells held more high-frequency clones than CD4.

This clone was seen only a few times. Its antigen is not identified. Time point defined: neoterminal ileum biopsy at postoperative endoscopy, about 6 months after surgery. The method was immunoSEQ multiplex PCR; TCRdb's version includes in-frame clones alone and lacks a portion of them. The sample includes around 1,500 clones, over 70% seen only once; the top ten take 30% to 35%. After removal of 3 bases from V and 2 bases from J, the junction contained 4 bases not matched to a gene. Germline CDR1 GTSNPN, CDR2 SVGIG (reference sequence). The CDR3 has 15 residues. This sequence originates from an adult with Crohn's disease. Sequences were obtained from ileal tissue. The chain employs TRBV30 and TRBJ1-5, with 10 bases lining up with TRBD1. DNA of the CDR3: TGTGCCTGGAGGGCAGGACAGGGGGGCAATCAGCCCCAGCATTTT. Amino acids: CAWRAGQGGNQPQHF.